This TCR beta chain was identified in a study of cytomegalovirus exposure and HLA in healthy donors. 13 Jbeta primers and 60 Vbeta primers were used for the PCR. The table came from immunoSEQ multiplex PCR; TCRdb's copy has only in-frame clones and leaves some out. The listing contains roughly 39,000 clones. Sequenced sample: PBMCs. The TCR was taken from a man between 25 and 39 years old in good health and CMV-seronegative.

CDR3 loop: CAIRTNEMSYGYTF. CDR3 nucleotides: TGTGCCATCAGAACCAACGAGATGTCCTATGGCTACACCTTC. This chain links TRBV10-3 with TRBJ1-2; D unresolved. Germline-derived CDR1 and CDR2 are ENHRY and SYGVKD. The CDR3 spans 14 residues. V shed 6 bases and J shed 4 bases, with 15 bases lying between them.